This entry features one T cell receptor (beta chain) sequence. The CDR3 sequence is 12 residues long. Trimming removed 3 bases from V and 6 bases from J, with 9 bases in between. The germline V gene encodes CDR1 DFQATT and CDR2 SNEGSKA (reference sequence). High-throughput TCR beta sequencing covered peripheral CD8+ and CD4+ T cells. The multiple sclerosis controls, all treatment-naive patients, had relapsing-remitting disease that was stable or active. Bulk CD8+ and CD4+ cells came from magnetic negative isolation; CD8+ TEMRA by FACS. An amount of RNA that ranged from about 0.45 to 1 ug was reverse transcribed with random hexamers. Coverage of TCR beta CDR3 amplification by immunoSEQ multiplex PCR extended to 54 Vbeta and 13 Jbeta. Via MiXCR, TCRdb re-called the immunoSEQ multiplex PCR reads, giving one row per CDR3 protein. In the table there are 250,000 to 300,000 distinct CDR3 sequences, roughly 85% of which are singletons.

The sample originates from a study of CD8 T cells in Susac syndrome. V is TRBV20-1 and J is TRBJ1-5; D gene uncertain. Sequencing was done on a sample of CD8+ T cells from PBMCs. This receptor was identified in a human donor with multiple sclerosis. CDR3 protein: CSASVRAQPQHF. The CDR3 bases are TGCAGTGCTAGTGTACGGGCTCAGCCCCAGCATTTT.